This T cell receptor (beta chain) was sequenced during a study of T cell repertoires in cytomegalovirus infection. Trimming at V came to 5 bases and at J to 2 bases, leaving 8 bases not matched to a gene. Germline V CDR1 and CDR2: SGHNT, YENEEA. CDR3 length: 16 amino acids. To note about this clonotype: Its antigen is undetermined.

TCRdb recomputed calls from the reads with MiXCR, one row per CDR3 protein. The repertoire includes about 500,000 distinct CDR3 sequences, more than 30% of them detected once, and 17% sits in the top ten. This clonotype was sampled from a human donor in good health (CMV status not recorded). Some clones in this sample may be carry-over from other donors' samples. The chain couples TRBV11-3 to TRBJ2-3; 9 nucleotides align to TRBD1. The sample here was cultured PBMCs, taken from culture after CMV antigen stimulation. This CDR3 is CASSIPRDRVTDTQYF. DNA of the CDR3: TGTGCCAGCAGCATACCCCGGGACAGGGTCACAGATACGCAGTATTTT.